Following are 4 T cell receptor beta chains from one sample sequenced in a study of blood T cell repertoires in COVID-19. TCRdb's table, derived via immunoSEQ multiplex PCR, lists solely in-frame clones and lacks some. The sample records 65,000 to 90,000 clones, approximately 88% being singletons. Material: peripheral blood. All receptors derive from a woman at least 80 years old with acute or convalescent COVID-19.

The chain is built from TRBV19 and TRBJ1-5, with a possible D match to TRBD1 (5 bases). V was shortened by 1 base and J by 7 bases, with 14 bases between the two germline ends. CDR1 is LNHDA, CDR2 SQIVND, per germline (reference sequence). The CDR3 consists of 15 residues. CDR3 protein: CASSIGAAQGQPQHF. The CDR3 DNA reads TGTGCCAGTAGTATAGGGGCAGCCCAGGGCCAGCCCCAGCATTTT. Filled out from reference TRBV19 and TRBJ1-5, the complete variable domain reads DGGITQSPKYLFRKEGQNVTLSCEQNLNHDAMYWYRQDPGQGLRLIYYSQIVNDFQKGDIAEGYSVSREKKESFPLTVTSAQKNPTAFYLCASSIGAAQGQPQHFGDGTRLSIL.

The chain joins TRBV7-2 to TRBJ2-3; 7 bases map to TRBD1. The CDR3 is 14 residues long. From germline, CDR1 is SGHTA and CDR2 FQGNSA. The ends lost 3 bases at V and 4 bases at J; junction bases unmatched: 4. The DNA of the CDR3 is TGTGCCAGCAGCTTCACACAGGGGTCAGATACGCAGTATTTT. This sequence encodes CASSFTQGSDTQYF.

The rearrangement links TRBV3-1 (or the pseudogene TRBV3-2) to TRBJ2-2; D is unclear. The V end was cut by 4 bases, the J end by 4 bases, with 22 bases between. The germline CDR1 and CDR2 sequences are LGHDT and YNNKEL (reference sequence). This CDR3 has 18 residues. This chain's CDR3 is CASSLGYGGSLSTGELFF. CDR3 nucleotides: TGTGCCAGCAGCCTGGGTTATGGCGGATCATTGAGCACCGGGGAGCTGTTTTTT.

The chain has TRBV5-1 and TRBJ2-2; TRBD1 agrees at 7 bases. Per germline, CDR1 SGHRS and CDR2 YFSETQ. After removal of 5 bases from V and 1 base from J, the junction contained 2 bases not matched to a gene. This CDR3 is built from 14 residues. CDR3 amino acids: CASRRTGNTGELFF. In DNA, the CDR3 is TGCGCCAGCAGGAGGACAGGGAACACCGGGGAGCTGTTTTTT. Variable domain in full (rest from reference TRBV5-1 and TRBJ2-2): KAGVTQTPRYLIKTRGQQVTLSCSPISGHRSVSWYQQTPGQGLQFLFEYFSETQRNKGNFPGRFSGRQFSNSRSEMNVSTLELGDSALYLCASRRTGNTGELFFGEGSRLTVL.